This T cell receptor beta chain was recorded in a study of cytomegalovirus exposure and HLA in healthy donors. Regarding the study as a whole: Further analysis, carried out later, found HLA-associated TCR beta chains more clonally expanded than equally common other chains.

The CDR3 sequence is 15 residues long. The germline CDR1 and CDR2 sequences are SGHDN and FVKESK. The V end was cut by 1 base, the J end by 2 bases, with 11 bases between. The PCR was carried out with 60 Vbeta primers and 13 Jbeta primers. Assay used: immunoSEQ multiplex PCR; TCRdb lists only in-frame clones, some missing. The sample lists some 150,000 clones; over 75% were seen once. Of note for this clone: The antigen remains undetermined.

The chain couples TRBV14 to TRBJ2-5; D is unresolved. Sequencing was performed on PBMCs. This TCR was sampled from a man aged 40-50 years in good health and CMV-seronegative. The CDR3 spells CASSQARSVQETQYF. The CDR3 nucleotides read TGTGCCAGCAGCCAAGCTCGTTCGGTTCAAGAGACCCAGTACTTC.